This is a list of T cell receptor beta chains from one sample in a study of T cells after yellow fever vaccination. TCRdb re-analysed the 5' RACE reads in MiXCR, keeping a single row per CDR3 protein. The sample includes over 250,000 distinct CDR3 sequences, approximately 4% of them seen just once. This sample comprised PBMCs, obtained 5 days after the yellow fever booster vaccination. The receptors shown here come from a man in his late teens or twenties who received the YFV17D yellow fever vaccine. The CDR3 runs from the conserved cysteine through the conserved F or W. A D gene is named only where the DNA matches it firmly. The listing skips clone size in some rows; elsewhere it reads once, few, many or a size class.

clone_size j_call d_call v_call cdr3_length cdr3_nt cdr3_aa
many TRBJ1-1 NA TRBV7-2 12 TGTGCCAGCAGGAAGTTGAACACTGAAGCTTTCTTT CASRKLNTEAFF
few TRBJ2-2 NA TRBV5-1 17 TGCGCCAGCAATGAAGCCCCCGGGACCAGGAACACCGGGGAGCTGTTTTTT CASNEAPGTRNTGELFF
many TRBJ1-4 TRBD1 TRBV4-1 17 TGCGCCAGCAGCCATCCCCCAGCGGGACAGGAGGGGGAAAAACTGTTTTTT CASSHPPAGQEGEKLFF
many TRBJ2-1 NA TRBV18 12 TGTGCCAGCTCACGTCCGCCCGATGAGCAGTTCTTC CASSRPPDEQFF
few TRBJ2-2 TRBD1 TRBV5-1 17 TGCGCCAGCAGCTCCGGGACAGTTTTTACTAACACCGGGGAGCTGTTTTTT CASSSGTVFTNTGELFF
many TRBJ1-5 TRBD1 TRBV6-2/TRBV6-3 14 TGTGCCAGCAGGACAGGGGATAGCAATCAGCCCCAGCATTTT CASRTGDSNQPQHF
NA TRBJ2-1 TRBD1 TRBV5-1 15 TGCGCCAGCAGCGACGGGACAGGGAGCTACAATGAGCAGTTCTTC CASSDGTGSYNEQFF
NA TRBJ1-5 TRBD1 TRBV5-1 17 TGCGCCAGCAGCCTTTTTCCGCTTGGGACAGGGGGGCAGCCCCAGCATTTT CASSLFPLGTGGQPQHF
few TRBJ2-7 NA TRBV4-3 15 TGCGCCAGCAGCCAAAAACAGGAGAGCTCCTACGAGCAGTACTTC CASSQKQESSYEQYF
NA TRBJ1-4 NA TRBV6-5 14 TGTGCCAGCAGTTACATGGCGGTTGATGAAAAACTGTTTTTT CASSYMAVDEKLFF
many TRBJ2-7 NA TRBV29-1 14 TGCAGCGTTTCCGGGGGTACAAGCGCCTACGAGCAGTACTTC CSVSGGTSAYEQYF
few TRBJ2-4 NA TRBV3-1 16 TGTGCCAGCAGCCAAGGTGGAGGGCGCGGTTTAAACATTCAGTACTTC CASSQGGGRGLNIQYF
NA TRBJ1-4 TRBD1 TRBV29-1 14 TGCAGCGTTGCGGAGACAGGGATCGGTGAAAAACTGTTTTTT CSVAETGIGEKLFF
many TRBJ1-2 NA TRBV12-3/TRBV12-4 11 TGTGCCAGCAGTTATGGCTATGGCTACACCTTC CASSYGYGYTF
few TRBJ2-1 NA TRBV11-2 15 TGTGCCAGCAGCTCAACCACGACAGGATTCCATGAGCAGTTCTTC CASSSTTTGFHEQFF
few TRBJ2-1 TRBD2 TRBV5-1 15 TGCGCCAGCGGGGAGGCGGGACTAGTGAAGAATGAGCAGTTCTTC CASGEAGLVKNEQFF
NA TRBJ2-1 TRBD1 TRBV11-3 16 TGTGCCAGCAGCTTTGAACAGGGGTCCTCCTACAATGAGCAGTTCTTC CASSFEQGSSYNEQFF
NA TRBJ2-1 TRBD2 TRBV12-3/TRBV12-4 16 TGTGCCAGCAGAAACACTGGGGGAGGGGACTACAATGAGCAGTTCTTC CASRNTGGGDYNEQFF
few TRBJ1-3 NA TRBV7-9 18 TGTGCCAGCAGGGGGGCCAGGGGAGCACAGGCGGAAGGAAACACCATATATTTT CASRGARGAQAEGNTIYF
NA TRBJ1-3 TRBD1 TRBV18 16 TGTGCCAGCTCATCCGTCCAGGGGGTGGCTGGAAACACCATATATTTT CASSSVQGVAGNTIYF
many TRBJ2-1 TRBD2 TRBV20-1 19 TGCAGTGCTAGAGATCTAAACCCTAGCGGGGGTTCGTCCTACAATGAGCAGTTCTTC CSARDLNPSGGSSYNEQFF
NA TRBJ1-1 NA TRBV7-9 15 TGTGCCAGCACCCCGATCCCGAATAGTTCGCCAGGAGCTTTCTTT CASTPIPNSSPGAFF
NA TRBJ2-1 NA TRBV10-2 14 TGCGCCAGCACCCGGGGCCTGGGGAGAAATGAGCAGTTCTTC CASTRGLGRNEQFF
many TRBJ2-7 TRBD2 TRBV6-2/TRBV6-3 16 TGTGCCAGCAGTTACGGGCCGGGACTAGCTACCTACGAGCAGTACTTC CASSYGPGLATYEQYF
many TRBJ2-5 NA TRBV5-1 15 TGCGCCAGCAGCTTGACGGCCCAGGGGGGAGAGACCCAGTACTTC CASSLTAQGGETQYF
few TRBJ2-1 NA TRBV18 15 TGTGCCAGCTCACCACCTAGGGTAGCGGACAATGAGCAGTTCTTC CASSPPRVADNEQFF